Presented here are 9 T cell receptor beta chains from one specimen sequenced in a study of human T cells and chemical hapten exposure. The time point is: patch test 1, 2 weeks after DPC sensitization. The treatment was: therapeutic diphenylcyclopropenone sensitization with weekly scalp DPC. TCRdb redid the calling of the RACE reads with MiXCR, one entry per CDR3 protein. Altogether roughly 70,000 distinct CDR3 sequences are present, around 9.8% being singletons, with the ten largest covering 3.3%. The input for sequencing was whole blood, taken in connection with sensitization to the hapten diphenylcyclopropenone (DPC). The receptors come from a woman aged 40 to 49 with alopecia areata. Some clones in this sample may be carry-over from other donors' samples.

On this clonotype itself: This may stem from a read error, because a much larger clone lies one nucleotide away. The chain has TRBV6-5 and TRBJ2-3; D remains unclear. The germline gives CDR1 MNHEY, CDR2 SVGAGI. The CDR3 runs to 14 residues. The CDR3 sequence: CANSYSRTVGTQYF. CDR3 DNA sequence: TGTGCCAACAGTTACTCGAGGACCGTGGGTACGCAGTATTTT.

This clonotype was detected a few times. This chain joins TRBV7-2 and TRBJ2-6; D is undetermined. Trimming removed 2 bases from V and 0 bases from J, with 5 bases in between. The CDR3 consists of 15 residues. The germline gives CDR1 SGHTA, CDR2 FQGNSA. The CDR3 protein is CASSLIGSGANVLTF. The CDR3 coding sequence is TGTGCCAGCAGCTTAATCGGCTCTGGGGCCAACGTCCTGACTTTC.

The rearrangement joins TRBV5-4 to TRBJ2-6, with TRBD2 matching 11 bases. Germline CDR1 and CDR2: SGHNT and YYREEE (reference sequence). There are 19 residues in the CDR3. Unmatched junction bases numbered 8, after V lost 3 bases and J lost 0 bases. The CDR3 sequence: CASSSRQLAGGSGANVLTF. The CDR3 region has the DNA TGTGCCAGCAGCTCCCGGCAGCTAGCGGGAGGCTCTGGGGCCAACGTCCTGACTTTC.

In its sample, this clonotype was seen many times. The CDR3 is CASSSLDKNTGELFF. DNA of the CDR3: TGTGCCAGCAGCAGCCTAGATAAGAACACCGGGGAGCTGTTTTTT. The genes are TRBV7-9 and TRBJ2-2, with D uncertain. The CDR3 has 15 residues. Germline V lookup: CDR1 SEHNR, CDR2 FQNEAQ (reference sequence). V lost 5 bases to trimming and J lost 1 base, with 11 bases between them.

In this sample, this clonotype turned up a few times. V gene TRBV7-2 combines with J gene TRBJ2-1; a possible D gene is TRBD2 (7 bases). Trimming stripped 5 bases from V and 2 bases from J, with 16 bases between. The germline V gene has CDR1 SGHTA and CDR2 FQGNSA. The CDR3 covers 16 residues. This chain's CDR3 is CASSGLAGAAYNEQFF. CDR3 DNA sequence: TGTGCCAGCAGCGGACTTGCGGGGGCTGCCTACAATGAGCAGTTCTTC.

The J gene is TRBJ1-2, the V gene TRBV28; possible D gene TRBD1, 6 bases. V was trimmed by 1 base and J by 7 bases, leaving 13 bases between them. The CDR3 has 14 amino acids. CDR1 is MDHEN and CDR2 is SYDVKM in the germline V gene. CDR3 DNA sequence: TGTGCCAGCAGTTTATTTCTGGACAGTGTTGGCTACACCTTC. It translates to CASSLFLDSVGYTF.

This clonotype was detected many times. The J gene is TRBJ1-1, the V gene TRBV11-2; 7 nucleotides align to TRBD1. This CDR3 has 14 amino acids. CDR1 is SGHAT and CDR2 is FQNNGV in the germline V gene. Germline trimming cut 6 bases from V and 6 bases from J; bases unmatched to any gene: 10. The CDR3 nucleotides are TGTGCCAGCAGTCCAACAACAGGGGTCGCTGAAGCTTTCTTT. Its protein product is CASSPTTGVAEAFF.

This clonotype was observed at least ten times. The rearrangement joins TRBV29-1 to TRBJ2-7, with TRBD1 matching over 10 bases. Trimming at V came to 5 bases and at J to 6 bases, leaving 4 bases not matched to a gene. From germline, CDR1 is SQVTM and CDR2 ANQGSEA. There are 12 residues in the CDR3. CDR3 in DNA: TGCAGCGTTCGGGACAGGGGAATCGAGCAGTACTTC. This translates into CSVRDRGIEQYF.

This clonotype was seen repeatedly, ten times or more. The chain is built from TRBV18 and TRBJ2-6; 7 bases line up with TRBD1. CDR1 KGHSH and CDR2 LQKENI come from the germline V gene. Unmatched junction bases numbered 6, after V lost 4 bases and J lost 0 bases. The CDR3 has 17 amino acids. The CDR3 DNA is TGTGCCAGCTCACGTGGGACAGCCCTCTCTGGGGCCAACGTCCTGACTTTC. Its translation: CASSRGTALSGANVLTF. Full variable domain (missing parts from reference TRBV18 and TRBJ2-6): NAGVMQNPRHLVRRRGQEARLRCSPMKGHSHVYWYRQLPEEGLKFMVYLQKENIIDESGMPKERFSAEFPKEGPSILRIQQVVRGDSAAYFCASSRGTALSGANVLTFGAGSRLTVL.